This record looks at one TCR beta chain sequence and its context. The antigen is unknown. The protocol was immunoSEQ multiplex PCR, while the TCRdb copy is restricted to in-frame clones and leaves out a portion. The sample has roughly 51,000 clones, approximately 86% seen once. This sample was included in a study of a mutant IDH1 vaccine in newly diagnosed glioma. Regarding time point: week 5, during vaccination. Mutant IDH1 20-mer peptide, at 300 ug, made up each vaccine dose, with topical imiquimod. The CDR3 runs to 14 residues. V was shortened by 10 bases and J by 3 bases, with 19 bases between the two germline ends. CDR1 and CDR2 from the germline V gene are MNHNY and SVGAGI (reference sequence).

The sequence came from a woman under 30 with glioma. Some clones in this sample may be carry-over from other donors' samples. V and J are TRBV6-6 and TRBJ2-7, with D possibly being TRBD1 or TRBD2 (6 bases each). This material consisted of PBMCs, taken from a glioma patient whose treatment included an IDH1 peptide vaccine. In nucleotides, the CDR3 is TGTGCCACCAGCTTCGGAGGGGGGAACTACGAGCAGTACTTC. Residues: CATSFGGGNYEQYF.